These 30 T cell receptor beta chains share one sample of origin, sequenced in a study of response to subunit inactivated influenza vaccine. Each CDR3 protein is one row after TCRdb ran MiXCR on the RT-PCR reads. The table lists roughly 700,000 distinct CDR3 sequences, less than 20% of them singletons. The source was PBMCs from blood, collected 11 to 12 days after vaccination. The receptors were gathered from a man aged 50 to 59 who received an inactivated influenza vaccine.

The CDR3, as DNA: TGTGCCAGCAGTTTATTGGTGACACCAACCTCTGGAAACACCATATATTTT. Translation: CASSLLVTPTSGNTIYF. The rearrangement links TRBV28 to TRBJ1-3; D is unclear. CDR3 length: 17 residues. Trimming took off 1 base at V and 0 bases at J, with 13 bases between the two ends. Germline-derived CDR1 and CDR2 are MDHEN and SYDVKM.

The chain employs TRBV7-9 and TRBJ2-4; 7 nucleotides align to TRBD1. V was pared by 5 bases and J by 3 bases, with 4 bases of the junction left unmatched. The germline gives CDR1 SEHNR, CDR2 FQNEAQ (reference sequence). CDR3 length equals 14 residues. The CDR3 here is CASSGYRGKNIQYF. In DNA form, the CDR3 reads TGTGCCAGCAGCGGCTACAGGGGCAAAAACATTCAGTACTTC.

This clonotype has only a few counts. The chain combines TRBV6-2 or TRBV6-3 with TRBJ2-4, with TRBD2 matching 11 bases. The germline gives CDR1 MNHEY, CDR2 SVGEGT. CDR3 size: 16 residues. V was clipped by 6 bases and J by 3 bases; unmatched bases: 7. CDR3 DNA sequence: TGTGCCAGCAGACTAGCGGGAGCTGATGGCAAAAACATTCAGTACTTC. Translation: CASRLAGADGKNIQYF.

This clonotype occurred a few times. The chain links TRBV27 to TRBJ2-2; a weak D match, TRBD1 (6 bases). Germline V gene lookup returns CDR1 MNHEY and CDR2 SMNVEV (reference sequence). Trimming pared 4 bases from V and 3 bases from J, leaving 9 bases between. CDR3 length: 14 residues. This chain's CDR3 is CASSSRGYTGELFF. CDR3 coding DNA: TGTGCCAGCAGTTCAAGGGGGTACACCGGGGAGCTGTTTTTT.

This clonotype was seen only a few times. The chain recombines TRBV27 with TRBJ1-1; D not resolved. V gave up 7 bases and J gave up 2 bases, with 14 bases separating them. The germline CDR1 and CDR2 sequences are MNHEY and SMNVEV (reference sequence). The CDR3 is 14 residues long. The CDR3 here is CASTHGRENTEAFF. In DNA form, the CDR3 reads TGTGCCAGCACCCACGGGCGCGAAAACACTGAAGCTTTCTTT.

This clonotype was seen more than once but under ten times. The gene calls are TRBV7-8 and TRBJ1-1; 9 nucleotides line up with TRBD1. The V gene's germline CDR1 is SGHVS and CDR2 FQNEAQ. The V and J ends lost 2 bases and 0 bases, in that order; junction bases with no gene match: 16. CDR3 length: 20 residues. The CDR3 DNA reads as TGTGCCAGCAGCTTATCGAGGACAGGGGTCAGGGGCGGTATGAACACTGAAGCTTTCTTT. Translation: CASSLSRTGVRGGMNTEAFF. Full variable domain (remainder filled in from reference TRBV7-8 and TRBJ1-1): GAGVSQSPRYKVAKRGQDVALRCDPISGHVSLFWYQQALGQGPEFLTYFQNEAQLDKSGLPSDRFFAERPEGSVSTLKIQRTQQEDSAVYLCASSLSRTGVRGGMNTEAFFGQGTRLTVV.

The V gene is TRBV3-1, the J gene TRBJ2-2, with a tentative D call TRBD1 (5 bases). This CDR3 has 16 residues. The V and J ends lost 6 bases and 2 bases respectively, with 16 bases between them. CDR1 and CDR2 (germline): LGHDT, YNNKEL (reference sequence). The CDR3 DNA sequence: TGTGCCAGCAGACAGGCAGGAAAAGGAAACACCGGGGAGCTGTTTTTT. Encoded protein: CASRQAGKGNTGELFF.

The chain carries TRBV7-6 and TRBJ2-6; TRBD2 is a possible D gene (5 bases). The CDR3 totals 18 residues. Germline lookup yields CDR1 SGHVS and CDR2 FNYEAQ. Trimming stripped 1 base from V and 0 bases from J, with 13 bases between. The CDR3 nucleotides read TGTGCCAGCAGCTTAGTCCCGGGGTCAAGCTCTGGGGCCAACGTCCTGACTTTC. It codes for CASSLVPGSSSGANVLTF.

J is TRBJ2-4 and V is TRBV7-7; 11 positions agree with TRBD2. V was pared by 5 bases and J by 8 bases, with 17 bases of the junction left unmatched. Germline lookup yields CDR1 SSHAT and CDR2 FNYEAQ (reference sequence). This CDR3 is 18 amino acids long. The CDR3 nucleotides are TGTGCCAGCAGCCGATCTTTAGCGGGAGGGCCTCTGGACGACATTCAGTACTTC. It specifies CASSRSLAGGPLDDIQYF. The variable domain in full, completed from reference TRBV7-7 and TRBJ2-4, reads GAGVSQSPRYKVTKRGQDVTLRCDPISSHATLYWYQQALGQGPEFLTYFNYEAQPDKSGLPSDRFSAERPEGSISTLTIQRTEQRDSAMYRCASSRSLAGGPLDDIQYFGAGTRLSVL.

The V and J genes are TRBV7-8 and TRBJ2-1; 13 bases line up with TRBD2. The germline V gene encodes CDR1 SGHVS and CDR2 FQNEAQ. Trimming at V came to 4 bases and at J to 15 bases, leaving 18 bases not matched to a gene. The CDR3 runs 17 residues. Here the CDR3 reads CASSWRLAGGPRPPAFF. CDR3 sequence (DNA): TGTGCCAGCAGCTGGAGACTAGCGGGAGGCCCCCGACCCCCGGCGTTCTTC.

The V gene is TRBV11-1, the J gene TRBJ2-1, with TRBD2 matching over 9 bases. The CDR3 is made up of 18 amino acids. The junction had 12 bases not matched to a gene; V was cut back by 1 base and J by 5 bases. Per germline, CDR1 SGHAT and CDR2 FQDESV (reference sequence). CDR3 DNA sequence: TGTGCCAGCAGCTTAGGAGTTTGGCCTAGCGGGGCCGACAATGAGCAGTTCTTC. This sequence encodes CASSLGVWPSGADNEQFF.

This clonotype was seen only a few times. The rearrangement uses TRBV12-3 or TRBV12-4 and TRBJ2-7, with D possibly called TRBD1 or TRBD2 (5 bases each). With 6 bases removed from V and 5 bases from J, the gap between germline ends came to 14 bases. The CDR3 sequence is 13 residues long. The CDR3 region has the DNA TGTGCCAGCAGCGCGCTGGGGGTCCACGAGCAGTACTTC. Amino acid sequence: CASSALGVHEQYF.

The chain links TRBV7-2 to TRBJ1-2; 7 nucleotides line up with TRBD1. CDR1 and CDR2 from the germline V gene are SGHTA and FQGNSA. V shed 5 bases and J 8 bases; nucleotides not matched to a gene: 17. This CDR3 region has 16 residues. CDR3 sequence: CASSPMTGTGTGGYTF. The CDR3 region has the DNA TGTGCCAGCAGCCCTATGACAGGGACGGGAACTGGAGGCTACACCTTC.

This clonotype was observed a handful of times. This rearrangement joins TRBV18 to TRBJ2-1; D unresolved. Trimming cost V 1 base and J 3 bases, with 4 bases left between them. There are 13 residues in the CDR3. Germline loops: CDR1 KGHSH, CDR2 LQKENI. The CDR3 DNA follows: TGTGCCAGCTCACCACAAGACTACAATGAGCAGTTCTTC. This codes for CASSPQDYNEQFF.

This clonotype was found a few times. V and J are TRBV24-1 and TRBJ2-1; perhaps TRBD2 as D (5 bases). V lost 3 bases, J lost 5 bases, and 13 bases lay in between. The CDR3 extends over 15 amino acids. Germline V CDR1 and CDR2: KGHDR, SFDVKD. CDR3 amino acids: CATSDPRGAHNEQFF. The DNA for the CDR3 is TGTGCCACCAGTGATCCTCGGGGAGCCCACAATGAGCAGTTCTTC.

The chain joins TRBV6-1 to TRBJ1-5, with D possibly TRBD1 on 6 matching bases. Germline V gene sequence: CDR1 MNHNS, CDR2 SASEGT. Trimming cost V 7 bases and J 1 base, with 11 bases left between them. CDR3 size: 14 residues. Here the CDR3 DNA reads TGTGCCAGCAACAGGGAAGGGAGCAATCAGCCCCAGCATTTT. It yields the protein CASNREGSNQPQHF.

CDR3 in amino acids: CASSYSLLAGGNEQFF. CDR3 coding DNA: TGTGCCAGCAGTTACTCGTTACTAGCGGGGGGCAATGAGCAGTTCTTC. V gene TRBV6-5 combines with J gene TRBJ2-1, with 12 bases identical to TRBD2. The CDR3 totals 16 residues. The V segment lost 0 bases and the J segment 6 bases; nucleotides outside the gene matches: 3. Per the germline V gene, CDR1 is MNHEY and CDR2 is SVGAGI.

This clonotype occurred a few times. V and J are TRBV20-1 and TRBJ1-6; maybe TRBD1 (5 bases). V was shortened by 0 bases and J by 14 bases, with 14 bases between the two germline ends. CDR3 size: 13 residues. CDR1 is DFQATT and CDR2 is SNEGSKA in the germline V gene (reference sequence). Here the CDR3 DNA reads TGCAGTGCTAGAGATTCGGGGGGGATGGCCCTCCACTTT. It encodes CSARDSGGMALHF.

The chain couples TRBV2 to TRBJ1-1; D is unclear. The CDR3 is 13 residues long. Trimming cost V 7 bases and J 3 bases, with 12 bases left between them. CDR1 and CDR2 from the germline V gene are SNHLY and FYNNEI. Written as DNA, the CDR3 is TGTGCCAGCACGTCGCGTTCCTACACTGAAGCTTTCTTT. Translated, it gives CASTSRSYTEAFF.

This clonotype was counted a few times. CDR3 DNA: TGCAGTGCTTTGCCGGGACTAGCGGCGCTTGAAGATACGCAGTATTTT. Protein: CSALPGLAALEDTQYF. V gene TRBV20-1 combines with J gene TRBJ2-3; 11 bases are shared with TRBD2. Germline V CDR1 and CDR2: DFQATT, SNEGSKA (reference sequence). The CDR3 consists of 16 residues. Trimming took 5 bases from V and 5 from J; bases not matched to a gene: 12.

This clonotype was recorded many times. This chain uses TRBV25-1 with TRBJ2-1, with TRBD2 matching 12 bases. The V segment lost 10 bases and the J segment 6 bases; nucleotides outside the gene matches: 10. The germline gives CDR1 MGHDK, CDR2 SYGVNS. The CDR3 length is 15 residues. CDR3 sequence reads: CATGSLAGGPNEQFF. CDR3 DNA: TGTGCCACAGGGTCCCTAGCGGGAGGGCCCAATGAGCAGTTCTTC.

This clonotype was detected only a few times. This sequence joins TRBV7-2 and TRBJ1-2, with no clear D. V was clipped by 1 base and J by 3 bases, with 6 bases between them. The length of the CDR3 is 13 residues. CDR1 SGHTA and CDR2 FQGNSA come from the germline V gene. This chain's CDR3 is CASSLVTYYGYTF. The CDR3 bases are TGTGCCAGCAGCTTAGTTACCTACTATGGCTACACCTTC.

This clonotype showed up just a few times. The chain has TRBV12-5 and TRBJ2-1; 8 bases agree with TRBD2. Per germline, CDR1 LGHNT and CDR2 FRNRAP. The ends lost 7 bases at V and 4 bases at J; junction bases unmatched: 12. This CDR3 has 16 amino acids. CDR3 residues: CASANDRGGQYNEQFF. For the CDR3, the DNA is TGTGCTAGTGCCAATGACCGGGGGGGCCAGTACAATGAGCAGTTCTTC.

This clonotype was detected a few times. The chain has TRBV5-1 and TRBJ2-7, with 9 nucleotides matching TRBD1. This CDR3 comprises 17 residues. J lost 2 bases, V lost 0 bases, and 9 bases had no gene match. CDR1 and CDR2 from the germline V gene are SGHRS and YFSETQ. CDR3 residues: CASSLAAGQGITYEQYF. In DNA, the CDR3 is TGCGCCAGCAGCTTGGCCGCGGGACAGGGTATTACCTACGAGCAGTACTTC. Filled out from reference TRBV5-1 and TRBJ2-7, the complete variable domain reads KAGVTQTPRYLIKTRGQQVTLSCSPISGHRSVSWYQQTPGQGLQFLFEYFSETQRNKGNFPGRFSGRQFSNSRSEMNVSTLELGDSALYLCASSLAAGQGITYEQYFGPGTRLTVT.

V gene TRBV7-2 combines with J gene TRBJ2-5, with a weak D call TRBD1 (6 bases). The CDR3 extends over 14 amino acids. The germline V gene encodes CDR1 SGHTA and CDR2 FQGNSA. Trimming cost V 2 bases and J 2 bases, with 9 bases left between them. The CDR3 loop reads CASSLSQGQETQYF. CDR3 DNA: TGTGCCAGCAGCTTAAGCCAGGGGCAAGAGACCCAGTACTTC.

The chain employs TRBV29-1 and TRBJ1-2; D is uncertain. The germline V gene has CDR1 SQVTM and CDR2 ANQGSEA. Trimming cost V 3 bases and J 0 bases, with 8 bases left between them. This CDR3 is built from 13 residues. CDR3 residues: CSVELGTNYGYTF. DNA for the CDR3: TGCAGCGTTGAGTTGGGCACTAACTATGGCTACACCTTC.

This clonotype was seen a few times. The DNA of the CDR3 is TGTGCCGCCGGGACAACTAGCACAGATACGCAGTATTTT. Translation: CAAGTTSTDTQYF. The chain uses TRBV12-3 or TRBV12-4 and TRBJ2-3, with D perhaps TRBD1 (6 bases). The CDR3 sequence is 13 residues long. V was pared by 11 bases and J by 0 bases, with 12 bases between.

The rearrangement links TRBV12-3 or TRBV12-4 to TRBJ1-5; D ambiguous. The CDR3 totals 13 residues. V lost 3 bases to trimming and J lost 10 bases, with 13 bases between them. Here the CDR3 DNA reads TGTGCCAGCAGTTTTTTTTCAATGGGTCCCCAGCATTTT. Encoded protein: CASSFFSMGPQHF.

The CDR3 nucleotides read TGTGCCAGCAGCAAGGACAGGGGGAACTTTAACACTGAAGCTTTCTTT. Its protein is CASSKDRGNFNTEAFF. The chain joins TRBV2 to TRBJ1-1; 10 nucleotides match TRBD1. Germline CDR1 SNHLY, CDR2 FYNNEI. The length of the CDR3 is 16 residues. J was trimmed by 2 bases and V by 6 bases; bases with no gene match: 9.

This clonotype occurred many times. The chain couples TRBV6-6 to TRBJ2-1; D gene unclear. In germline, CDR1 is MNHNY, CDR2 SVGAGI (reference sequence). Trimming took 3 bases from V and 7 from J, leaving 7 bases between them. This CDR3 has 12 residues. CDR3 nucleotides: TGTGCCAGCAGTTATCTGACTAATGAGCAGTTCTTC. Its translation: CASSYLTNEQFF.